Reported below is one T cell receptor beta chain. Its antigen is unidentified. Regarding treatment: roughly 11-day PBMC culture with coronavirus spike peptide pools or control peptides (ViraFEST assay). Germline V gene lookup returns CDR1 KGHDR and CDR2 SFDVKD. The J segment lost 5 bases and the V segment lost 3 bases, leaving 13 bases of the junction unmatched. This CDR3 has 17 amino acids. The entry originates in a study of vaccination and CD4 T cells after COVID-19. Overall study: Convalescent participants consisted of six males and four females, two being Hispanic. Typically, post-vaccine samples were obtained a median approximately 67 days after dose two, within a range of 14 to 241.

General study points: Median SARS-CoV-2-reactive clonotype numbers rose nonsignificantly, roughly 21 to 38.

Scientists ran DNA taken from cultured CD4+ T cells through the Oncomine TCR Beta short-read assay for sequencing. Each CDR3 protein is one row after TCRdb ran MiXCR on the PCR reads. The profile shows approximately 26,000 distinct CDR3 sequences, around 65% of them singletons. Sequencing was done on a sample of CD4+ T cells from blood, cultured in vitro. This chain uses TRBV24-1 with TRBJ2-3; TRBD1 matches 7 bases. This clonotype originated in a human donor who had recovered from COVID-19. This CDR3 reads CATSDPKGQTRRDTQYF. In nucleotides, the CDR3 is TGTGCCACCAGTGATCCCAAGGGACAGACGAGAAGAGATACGCAGTATTTT.